These 30 T cell receptor beta chains came from one sample sequenced in a study of Ad26.COV2.S vaccination and SARS-CoV-2 variants. Using immunoSEQ multiplex PCR, the repertoire was profiled, and TCRdb retains in-frame clones only, with some absent. The sample contains around 420,000 clones, approximately 90% of which appear only once. Treatment of the sample: around 19 received Ad26.COV2.S at low or high dose, single or two shots; 5 received placebo; per-sample allocation not given. Day 63 after the first vaccine or placebo injection was the time point for sampling. The sample here was peripheral blood, taken in a trial of Ad26.COV2.S vaccine versus placebo. The source of these receptors is a person between 18 and 65 years old who received the Ad26.COV2.S COVID-19 vaccine or a placebo.

The CDR3 region has the DNA TGCGCCAGCAGCCAGTTTCTAGCGGGGGGAGATACGCAGTATTTT. Its translation: CASSQFLAGGDTQYF. The J gene is TRBJ2-3, the V gene TRBV4-3, with TRBD2 matching over 11 bases. The V segment lost 3 bases and the J segment 5 bases; nucleotides outside the gene matches: 4. The CDR3 length is 15 residues. Germline V gives CDR1 LGHNA, CDR2 YSLEER.

The CDR3, as DNA: TGTGCCAGCAGCTCAACGGGACAGCTAGGGGCCCAGTACTTC. Residues: CASSSTGQLGAQYF. The chain is built from TRBV11-1 and TRBJ2-5; 7 nucleotides agree with TRBD1. This CDR3 has 14 amino acids. The germline V gene encodes CDR1 SGHAT and CDR2 FQDESV (reference sequence). Unmatched junction bases numbered 11, after V lost 4 bases and J lost 9 bases.

The chain carries TRBV28 and TRBJ2-7; TRBD1 aligns across 10 bases. The CDR3 has 15 residues. The V gene end was trimmed by 5 bases and the J gene end by 7 bases; junction bases not matched to a gene: 11. Germline V gene lookup returns CDR1 MDHEN and CDR2 SYDVKM. The chain's CDR3 is CASSIPGQGNREQYF. The CDR3 DNA reads TGTGCCAGCAGTATTCCGGGACAGGGGAATCGAGAGCAGTACTTC.

This chain joins TRBV28 and TRBJ2-7; either TRBD1 or TRBD2 may supply D (5 bases each). Deletions cut 3 bases from V and 5 bases from J, with 14 bases between. This CDR3 is built from 14 residues. The germline V gene has CDR1 MDHEN and CDR2 SYDVKM. In nucleotides, the CDR3 is TGTGCCAGCAGTTTTCAAGGCAGGGACCACGAGCAGTACTTC. Its translation is CASSFQGRDHEQYF.

This chain uses TRBV4-2 with TRBJ1-4; D might be TRBD1 (5 bases). The CDR3 covers 15 residues. Germline CDR1 is LGHNA and CDR2 is YNFKEQ. The V end was cut by 0 bases, the J end by 5 bases, with 10 bases between. CDR3 sequence reads: CASSQDRGENEKLFF. CDR3 bases: TGTGCCAGCAGCCAAGATCGGGGGGAAAATGAAAAACTGTTTTTT.

The chain combines TRBV5-1 with TRBJ1-6, with 7 bases identical to TRBD1. The V and J ends lost 1 base and 5 bases, in that order; junction bases with no gene match: 9. The germline CDR1 and CDR2 sequences are SGHRS and YFSETQ. The length of the CDR3 is 17 residues. The CDR3 loop is CASSLTFSDRNNSPLHF. In DNA form, the CDR3 reads TGCGCCAGCAGCTTGACGTTTTCGGACAGGAATAATTCACCCCTCCACTTT.

The V and J genes are TRBV13 and TRBJ1-1; no reliable D call. This CDR3 contains 16 residues. Germline V gene data show CDR1 as PRHDT and CDR2 as FYEKMQ (reference sequence). Trimming removed 0 bases at V and 3 bases at J, with 14 bases between. The CDR3 protein is CASSLGPIDLYTEAFF. The CDR3 DNA sequence: TGTGCCAGCAGCTTAGGCCCTATTGATTTGTACACTGAAGCTTTCTTT.

For this clone: Because the CDR3's place on the DNA is in doubt, the DNA is left out and the CDR3 is given as listed by TCRdb. The gene calls are TRBV6-2 or TRBV6-3 and TRBJ1-1. CDR1 MNHEY and CDR2 SVGEGT come from the germline V gene. The CDR3 length equals 14 residues, ends included. The CDR3 region is CASSTSRGGAEAFF.

V usage is TRBV7-8 and J usage is TRBJ1-2; D not resolved. The CDR3 spans 13 residues. The V gene lost 5 bases and the J gene lost 7 bases, with 14 bases spanning the gap. CDR1 and CDR2 from the germline V gene are SGHVS and FQNEAQ. The CDR3 DNA sequence: TGTGCCAGCAGCATATGGACGGGGAGTGGCTACACCTTC. Translated: CASSIWTGSGYTF.

This clone occurred a few times. The chain uses TRBV4-1 and TRBJ1-2; D is unclear. This CDR3 is built from 14 residues. V gave up 9 bases and J gave up 0 bases, with 14 bases separating them. Germline V lookup: CDR1 MGHRA, CDR2 YSYEKL. CDR3 DNA sequence: TGCGCCAGTAGGATTTCGCCGTCTAACTATGGCTACACCTTC. Amino acids: CASRISPSNYGYTF.

This clone has more than one count but fewer than ten. V is TRBV3-1 (or the pseudogene TRBV3-2) and J is TRBJ2-7; 10 positions match TRBD2. Germline V CDR1 and CDR2: LGHDT, YNNKEL (reference sequence). The CDR3 sequence is 15 residues long. V lost 4 bases, J lost 4 bases, and 7 bases stayed unmatched. CDR3 amino acids: CASSPRSGGAYEQYF. Written as DNA, the CDR3 is TGTGCCAGCAGCCCCAGAAGCGGGGGGGCATACGAGCAGTACTTC.

This chain connects TRBV7-9 to TRBJ1-3; D is possibly TRBD1 (6 bases). The CDR3 has 18 residues. The germline gives CDR1 SEHNR, CDR2 FQNEAQ (reference sequence). Trimming left V 6 bases short and J 0 bases short, with 21 bases between. The CDR3 loop reads CASSLDRIGKGSGNTIYF. The CDR3 DNA reads as TGTGCCAGCAGTCTCGACAGGATAGGGAAGGGCTCTGGAAACACCATATATTTT.

This clone was observed a single time. The rearrangement joins TRBV21-1 to TRBJ2-3; the table's D gene call, TRBD2, was not cross checked with the DNA. TRBV21-1 is marked as a pseudogene. The CDR3 has 14 amino acids. The CDR3 coding sequence is TGTGCCAGCAGCATGGGACTAGCGCACGGTACGCAGTATTTT. Amino acid sequence: CASSMGLAHGTQYF.

V is TRBV4-1 and J is TRBJ1-3; TRBD1 might be the D (5 bases). Trimming removed 3 bases at V and 0 bases at J, with 6 bases between. This CDR3 region has 14 residues. Germline lookup yields CDR1 MGHRA and CDR2 YSYEKL. CDR3 bases: TGCGCCAGCAGCCAGGGGCTCTCTGGAAACACCATATATTTT. This gives the protein CASSQGLSGNTIYF.

The chain has TRBV19 and TRBJ1-5, with D hard to call. With 3 bases removed from V and 0 bases from J, the gap between germline ends came to 12 bases. Germline CDR1 and CDR2: LNHDA and SQIVND (reference sequence). The CDR3 has 16 residues. The CDR3 DNA follows: TGTGCCAGTAGTATGGGCAGCACCTATAGCAATCAGCCCCAGCATTTT. As protein: CASSMGSTYSNQPQHF.

The gene calls are TRBV30 and TRBJ2-1; maybe TRBD2 (6 bases). Deletions cut 5 bases from V and 4 bases from J, with 24 bases between. CDR1 is GTSNPN, CDR2 SVGIG, per germline (reference sequence). The CDR3 is 17 amino acids. As DNA, the CDR3 is TGTGCCTGGGAAACAAACAAGGGGACTTTCAAATACAATGAGCAGTTCTTC. This codes for CAWETNKGTFKYNEQFF.

This chain uses TRBV7-8 with TRBJ2-7; 9 bases align to TRBD1. Germline V gene sequence: CDR1 SGHVS, CDR2 FQNEAQ. The CDR3 has 16 amino acids. Trimming removed 4 bases from V and 5 bases from J; junction bases left unmatched: 12. CDR3 sequence: CASSSLGQGIVNEQYF. The CDR3 coding sequence is TGTGCCAGCAGCTCTCTCGGACAGGGGATCGTCAACGAGCAGTACTTC.

J is TRBJ1-3 and V is TRBV7-2, with D hard to call. The CDR3 spans 15 residues. Trimming stripped 3 bases from V and 4 bases from J, with 13 bases between. Per the germline V gene, CDR1 is SGHTA and CDR2 is FQGNSA. CDR3 in DNA: TGTGCCAGCAGCTTCGGAGGAGTGGAGGGAAACACCATATATTTT. As protein: CASSFGGVEGNTIYF.

The gene calls are TRBV25-1 and TRBJ1-2; D is perhaps TRBD1 (5 bases). The CDR3 has 16 residues. Trimming cost V 5 bases and J 7 bases, with 23 bases left between them. Germline CDR1 is MGHDK and CDR2 is SYGVNS. CDR3 sequence: CASSSWGGQGDGGYTF. CDR3 DNA sequence: TGTGCCAGCAGTTCTTGGGGTGGGCAGGGCGATGGTGGCTACACCTTC.

V usage is TRBV15 and J usage is TRBJ1-5; perhaps TRBD1 as D (5 bases). V was shortened by 2 bases and J by 2 bases, with 10 bases between the two germline ends. Germline lookup yields CDR1 LNHNV and CDR2 YYDKDF (reference sequence). The CDR3 loop spans 15 amino acids. CDR3 sequence (DNA): TGTGCCACCAGCAGATACGCCAGGGGCAATCAGCCCCAGCATTTT. Translated: CATSRYARGNQPQHF. The whole variable domain, filled in from reference TRBV15 and TRBJ1-5, reads DAMVIQNPRYQVTQFGKPVTLSCSQTLNHNVMYWYQQKSSQAPKLLFHYYDKDFNNEADTPDNFQSRRPNTSFCFLDIRSPGLGDTAMYLCATSRYARGNQPQHFGDGTRLSIL.

The chain employs TRBV6-2 or TRBV6-3 and TRBJ2-6; 10 bases fit TRBD1. There are 16 residues in the CDR3. V lost 0 bases and J lost 7; bases outside the gene matches: 3. CDR1 is MNHEY and CDR2 is SVGEGT in the germline V gene. The CDR3 protein is CASSYSRDRGANVLTF. The CDR3 region has the DNA TGTGCCAGCAGTTACTCGAGGGACAGGGGTGCCAACGTCCTGACTTTC.

The CDR3 DNA reads as TGTGCCAGCAGTTACCGGACAGGGGGTATCTACGAGCAGTACTTC. Protein product: CASSYRTGGIYEQYF. This rearrangement joins TRBV6-2 or TRBV6-3 to TRBJ2-7, with 10 nucleotides matching TRBD1. J was trimmed by 3 bases and V by 2 bases; bases with no gene match: 4. The CDR3 has 15 residues. Germline V gene lookup returns CDR1 MNHEY and CDR2 SVGEGT.

V is TRBV7-2 and J is TRBJ2-7, with D possibly being TRBD1 (6 bases). The CDR3 length is 15 residues. Trimming removed 5 bases at V and 3 bases at J, with 17 bases between. The germline gives CDR1 SGHTA, CDR2 FQGNSA. The CDR3, as DNA: TGTGCCAGCAGCCCCCAGGTCAGCAGGGGCTACGAGCAGTACTTC. Its translation is CASSPQVSRGYEQYF.

The CDR3 region is CASSLQGRGTGELFF. Here the CDR3 DNA reads TGCGCCAGCAGCTTGCAGGGCCGTGGCACCGGGGAGCTGTTTTTT. V gene TRBV5-1 combines with J gene TRBJ2-2; D might be TRBD1 (5 bases). The germline gives CDR1 SGHRS, CDR2 YFSETQ. The germline V and J ends were trimmed by 1 base and 4 bases, with 11 bases remaining between them. This CDR3 has 15 amino acids.

The chain combines TRBV6-6 with TRBJ1-5, with D possibly matching TRBD1 (5 bases). Germline V gene lookup returns CDR1 MNHNY and CDR2 SVGAGI (reference sequence). The CDR3 length is 14 residues. V lost 5 bases to trimming and J lost 7 bases, with 15 bases between them. The CDR3 nucleotides are TGTGCCAGCAGTCGTGGGGGTAGAGGCCAGCCCCAGCATTTT. It yields the protein CASSRGGRGQPQHF.

The CDR3 DNA reads as TGTGCCAGCAGGCGCGCGGGCGGGGGCAGAAAAGAGACCCAGTACTTC. Amino acids: CASRRAGGGRKETQYF. The V and J genes are TRBV7-2 and TRBJ2-5; D might be TRBD2 (7 bases). Germline V gives CDR1 SGHTA, CDR2 FQGNSA. This CDR3 has 16 residues. With 6 bases removed from V and 3 bases from J, the gap between germline ends came to 20 bases.

This chain links TRBV27 with TRBJ1-2; D possibly corresponds to TRBD1 (6 bases). The CDR3 covers 13 residues. The germline V gene has CDR1 MNHEY and CDR2 SMNVEV (reference sequence). Trimming took 2 bases from V and 6 from J, leaving 10 bases between them. DNA of the CDR3: TGTGCCAGCAGTTTAAACAGGGCTCATGGCTACACCTTC. Translating it yields CASSLNRAHGYTF.

The V and J genes are TRBV11-1 and TRBJ2-1; 7 nucleotides align to TRBD1. Germline values: CDR1 SGHAT, CDR2 FQDESV (reference sequence). The CDR3 runs 15 residues. After removal of 3 bases from V and 8 bases from J, the junction contained 10 bases not matched to a gene. CDR3 loop: CASSLGPQGHDEQFF. CDR3 nucleotides: TGTGCCAGCAGCTTGGGCCCACAGGGGCACGATGAGCAGTTCTTC. The full variable domain, with the rest looked up from reference TRBV11-1 and TRBJ2-1, is EAEVAQSPRYKITEKSQAVAFWCDPISGHATLYWYRQILGQGPELLVQFQDESVVDDSQLPKDRFSAERLKGVDSTLKIQPAELGDSAMYLCASSLGPQGHDEQFFGPGTRLTVL.

The chain is built from TRBV19 and TRBJ2-5; D not resolved. Germline CDR1 and CDR2: LNHDA and SQIVND (reference sequence). V gave up 3 bases and J gave up 1 base, with 6 bases separating them. CDR3 length: 13 amino acids. CDR3 nucleotide sequence: TGTGCCAGTAGTATTGGCAGCCAAGAGACCCAGTACTTC. It is translated as CASSIGSQETQYF.

The chain is built from TRBV4-3 and TRBJ2-3, with 8 bases lining up with TRBD2. The germline gives CDR1 LGHNA, CDR2 YSLEER. The CDR3 consists of 16 residues. Trimming removed 4 bases from V and 1 base from J; junction bases left unmatched: 7. CDR3 sequence: CASSRAPAGGTDTQYF. In DNA, the CDR3 is TGCGCCAGCAGCCGGGCGCCAGCGGGGGGCACAGATACGCAGTATTTT.